The T cell receptor beta chain under discussion was sequenced for a study of metastatic and nonmetastatic thyroid tumors. All patients reached thyroid surgery having received no treatment beforehand. TCRdb re-called the PCR reads with MiXCR. The table has 25,000 to 40,000 clones, 7% to 9% seen once. This clone was seen repeatedly, ten times or more. J lost 7 bases, V lost 3 bases, and 9 bases had no gene match. CDR1 SGDLS and CDR2 YYNGEE come from the germline V gene. The CDR3 sequence is 14 residues long. The chain combines TRBV9 with TRBJ2-5; 7 bases agree with TRBD1. Sequencing was performed on blood. This sequence originates from a female donor with papillary thyroid cancer or a benign thyroid nodule (not recorded which). Some clones in this sample may be carry-over from other donors' samples. The CDR3, as DNA: TGTGCCAGCAGCGAGGGGGACAGAATGGGGACCCAGTACTTC. Its protein is CASSEGDRMGTQYF.